This T cell receptor (beta chain) comes out of a study of siplizumab effects on memory and regulatory T cells. To note about this clone: The antigen is unknown.

Findings and caveats of the study: Sequences below about 10^-5 frequency were poorly captured. As a result, only a minor fraction of alloreactive clones mapped to unstimulated subsets. In the presence of siplizumab, alloreactive sequences traceable to unstimulated CD4+ memory cells were significantly reduced.

Every sample had about 100,000 of its TCR templates assayed. Sequencing used immunoSEQ multiplex PCR; TCRdb keeps in-frame clones, though not all of them. The data show about 100,000 clones, around 93% seen once. Trimming removed 1 base from V and 0 bases from J; junction bases left unmatched: 8. CDR3 length: 19 amino acids. Germline V gives CDR1 SGHAT, CDR2 FQNNGV. V usage is TRBV11-2 and J usage is TRBJ2-3, with 12 bases aligning to TRBD2. The source of this sequence is a human donor in good health. Sequenced input: non-Treg CD4+ T cells sorted from blood. CDR3 DNA: TGTGCCAGCAGCTTAGGACTAGCGGGAGACCTTCAGAGCACAGATACGCAGTATTTT. It encodes CASSLGLAGDLQSTDTQYF.